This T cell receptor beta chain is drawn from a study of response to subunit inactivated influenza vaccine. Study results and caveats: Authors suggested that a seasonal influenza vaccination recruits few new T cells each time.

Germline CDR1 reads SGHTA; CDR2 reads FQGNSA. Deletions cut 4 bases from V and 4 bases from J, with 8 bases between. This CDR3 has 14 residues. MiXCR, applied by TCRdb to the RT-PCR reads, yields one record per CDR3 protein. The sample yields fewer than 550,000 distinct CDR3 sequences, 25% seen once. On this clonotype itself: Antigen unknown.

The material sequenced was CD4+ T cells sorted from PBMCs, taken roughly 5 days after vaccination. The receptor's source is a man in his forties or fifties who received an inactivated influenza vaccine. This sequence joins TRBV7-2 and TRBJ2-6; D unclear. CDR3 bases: TGTGCCAGCAGCTCCCATAGCGGGGCCAACGTCCTGACTTTC. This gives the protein CASSSHSGANVLTF.